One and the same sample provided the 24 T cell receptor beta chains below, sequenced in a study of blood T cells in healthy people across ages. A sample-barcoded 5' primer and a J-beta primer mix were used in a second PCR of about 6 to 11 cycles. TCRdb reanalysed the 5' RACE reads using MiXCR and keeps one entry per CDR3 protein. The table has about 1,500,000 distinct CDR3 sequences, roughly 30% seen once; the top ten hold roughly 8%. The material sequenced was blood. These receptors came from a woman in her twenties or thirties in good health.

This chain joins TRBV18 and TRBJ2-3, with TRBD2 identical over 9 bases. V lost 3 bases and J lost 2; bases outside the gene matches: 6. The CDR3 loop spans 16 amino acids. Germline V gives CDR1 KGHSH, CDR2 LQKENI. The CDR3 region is CASSPGQRGATDTQYF. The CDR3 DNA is TGTGCCAGCTCACCGGGCCAGCGGGGGGCCACAGATACGCAGTATTTT.

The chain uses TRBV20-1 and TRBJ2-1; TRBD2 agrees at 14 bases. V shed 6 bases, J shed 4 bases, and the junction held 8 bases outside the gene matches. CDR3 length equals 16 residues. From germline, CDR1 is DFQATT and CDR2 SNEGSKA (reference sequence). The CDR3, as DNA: TGCAGTGCCCCCGGACTAGCGGGGGGCACATACAATGAGCAGTTCTTC. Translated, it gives CSAPGLAGGTYNEQFF.

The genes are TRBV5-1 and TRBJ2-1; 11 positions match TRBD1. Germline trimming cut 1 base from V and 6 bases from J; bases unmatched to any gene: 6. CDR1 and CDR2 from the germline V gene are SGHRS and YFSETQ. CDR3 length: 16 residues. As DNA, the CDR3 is TGCGCCAGCAGCTTGAGCGTTGGGACAGGGGGCAATGAGCAGTTCTTC. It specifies CASSLSVGTGGNEQFF.

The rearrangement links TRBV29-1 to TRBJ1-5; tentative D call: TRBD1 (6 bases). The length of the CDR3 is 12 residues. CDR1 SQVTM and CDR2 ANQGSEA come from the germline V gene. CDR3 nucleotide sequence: TGCATCGCCGGACAGTTGGATCAGCCCCAGCATTTT. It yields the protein CIAGQLDQPQHF. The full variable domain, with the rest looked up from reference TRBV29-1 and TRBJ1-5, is SAVISQKPSRDICQRGTSLTIQCQVDSQVTMMFWYRQQPGQSLTLIATANQGSEATYESGFVIDKFPISRPNLTFSTLTVSNMSPEDSSIYLCIAGQLDQPQHFGDGTRLSIL.

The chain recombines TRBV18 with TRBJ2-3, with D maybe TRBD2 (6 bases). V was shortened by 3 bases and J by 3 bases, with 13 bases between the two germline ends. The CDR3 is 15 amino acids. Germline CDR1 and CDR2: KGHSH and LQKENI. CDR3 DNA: TGTGCCAGCTCACCTCCCCAGGGAGGAACAGATACGCAGTATTTT. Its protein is CASSPPQGGTDTQYF.

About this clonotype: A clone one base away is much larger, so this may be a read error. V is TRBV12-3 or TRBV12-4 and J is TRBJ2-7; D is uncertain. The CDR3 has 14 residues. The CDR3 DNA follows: TGTGTCAGCAGTCTTCGCAGGAGCTCCTACGAGCAGTACTTC. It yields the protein CVSSLRRSSYEQYF.

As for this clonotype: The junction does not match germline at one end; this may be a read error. The CDR3 DNA is TGTGCCAGCAGTTACTTCGGGCAGAACACATATACGCAGTATTTT. Protein: CASSYFGQNTYTQYF. The chain has TRBV6-2 or TRBV6-3 and TRBJ2-3; D is unclear. CDR1 is MNHEY and CDR2 is SVGEGT in the germline V gene. The CDR3 length is 15 residues.

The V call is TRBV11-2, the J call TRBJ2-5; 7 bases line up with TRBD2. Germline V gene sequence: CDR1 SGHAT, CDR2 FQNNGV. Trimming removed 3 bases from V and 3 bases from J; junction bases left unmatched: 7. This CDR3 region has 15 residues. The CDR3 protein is CASSFGVGGKETQYF. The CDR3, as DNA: TGTGCCAGCAGCTTTGGTGTCGGGGGGAAAGAGACCCAGTACTTC.

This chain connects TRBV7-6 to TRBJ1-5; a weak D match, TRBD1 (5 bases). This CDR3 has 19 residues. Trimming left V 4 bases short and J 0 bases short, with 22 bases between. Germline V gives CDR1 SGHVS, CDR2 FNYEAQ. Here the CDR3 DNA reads TGTGCCAGCAGCTCAGCTGGGCGCGCCGGGGGGTATAGCAATCAGCCCCAGCATTTT. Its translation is CASSSAGRAGGYSNQPQHF.

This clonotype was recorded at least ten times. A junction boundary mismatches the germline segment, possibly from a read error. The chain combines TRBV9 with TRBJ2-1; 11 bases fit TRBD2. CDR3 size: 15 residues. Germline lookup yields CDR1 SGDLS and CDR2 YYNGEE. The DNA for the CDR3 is TGTGCCAGCAGCGTAGGACTAGCGGGGTACAATAAGCAGTTCTTC. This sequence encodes CASSVGLAGYNKQFF.

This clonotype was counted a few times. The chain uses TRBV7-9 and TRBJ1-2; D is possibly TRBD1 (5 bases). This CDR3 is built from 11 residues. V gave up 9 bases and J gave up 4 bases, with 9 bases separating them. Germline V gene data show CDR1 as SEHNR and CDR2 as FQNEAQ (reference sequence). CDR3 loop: CASWGTYGYTF. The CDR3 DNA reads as TGTGCCAGTTGGGGGACCTATGGCTACACCTTC.

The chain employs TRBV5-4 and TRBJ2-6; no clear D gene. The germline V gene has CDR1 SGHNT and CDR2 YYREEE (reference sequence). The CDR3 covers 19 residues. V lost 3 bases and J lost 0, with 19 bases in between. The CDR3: CASSSLGGDRRSGANVLTF. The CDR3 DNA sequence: TGTGCCAGCAGCTCCCTAGGTGGTGATAGGCGCTCTGGGGCCAACGTCCTGACTTTC. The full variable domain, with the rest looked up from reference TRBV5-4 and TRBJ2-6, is ETGVTQSPTHLIKTRGQQVTLRCSSQSGHNTVSWYQQALGQGPQFIFQYYREEENGRGNFPPRFSGLQFPNYSSELNVNALELDDSALYLCASSSLGGDRRSGANVLTFGAGSRLTVL.

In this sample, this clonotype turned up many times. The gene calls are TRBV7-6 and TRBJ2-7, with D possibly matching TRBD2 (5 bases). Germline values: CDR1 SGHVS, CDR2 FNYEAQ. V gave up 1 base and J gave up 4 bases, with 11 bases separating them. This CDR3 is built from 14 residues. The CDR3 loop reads CASSLEISGYEQYF. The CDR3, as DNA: TGTGCCAGCAGCTTAGAAATAAGCGGATACGAGCAGTACTTC.

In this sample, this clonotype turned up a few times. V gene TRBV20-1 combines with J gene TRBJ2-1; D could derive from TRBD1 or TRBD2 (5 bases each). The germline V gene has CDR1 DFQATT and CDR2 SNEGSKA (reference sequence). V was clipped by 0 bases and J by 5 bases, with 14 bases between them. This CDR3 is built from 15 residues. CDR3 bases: TGCAGTGCTAGAGATACACCGGGGCTACACAATGAGCAGTTCTTC. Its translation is CSARDTPGLHNEQFF.

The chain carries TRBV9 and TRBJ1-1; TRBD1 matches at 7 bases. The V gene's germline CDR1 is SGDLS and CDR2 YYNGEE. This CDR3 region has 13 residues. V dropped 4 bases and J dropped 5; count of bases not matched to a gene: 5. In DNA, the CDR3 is TGTGCCAGCAGCTCCACAGGGGTGACTGAAGCTTTCTTT. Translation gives CASSSTGVTEAFF. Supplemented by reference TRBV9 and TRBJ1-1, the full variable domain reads DSGVTQTPKHLITATGQRVTLRCSPRSGDLSVYWYQQSLDQGLQFLIQYYNGEERAKGNILERFSAQQFPDLHSELNLSSLELGDSALYFCASSSTGVTEAFFGQGTRLTVV.

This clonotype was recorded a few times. The CDR3 nucleotides are TGTGCCAGCAGTCCCCATGGTACAGCCCGCTCCTACAATGAGCAGTTCTTC. It is translated as CASSPHGTARSYNEQFF. The rearrangement uses TRBV6-6 and TRBJ2-1; D call uncertain. The CDR3 has 17 amino acids. V lost 5 bases and J 0 bases, leaving 17 bases between the germline ends. Germline CDR1 MNHNY, CDR2 SVGAGI (reference sequence).

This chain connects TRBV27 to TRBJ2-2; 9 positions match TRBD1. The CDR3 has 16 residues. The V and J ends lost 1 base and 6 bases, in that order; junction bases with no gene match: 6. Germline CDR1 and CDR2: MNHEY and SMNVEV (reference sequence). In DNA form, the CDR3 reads TGTGCCAGCAGTTTATTGGGACAGGGAATGTCCGGGGAGCTGTTTTTT. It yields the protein CASSLLGQGMSGELFF.

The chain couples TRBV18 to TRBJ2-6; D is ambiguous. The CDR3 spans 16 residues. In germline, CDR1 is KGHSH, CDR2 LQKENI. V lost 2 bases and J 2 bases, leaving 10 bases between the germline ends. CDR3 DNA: TGTGCCAGCTCACCATCGGTTTTAACTGGGGCCAACGTCCTGACTTTC. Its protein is CASSPSVLTGANVLTF. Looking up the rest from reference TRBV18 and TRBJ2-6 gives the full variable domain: NAGVMQNPRHLVRRRGQEARLRCSPMKGHSHVYWYRQLPEEGLKFMVYLQKENIIDESGMPKERFSAEFPKEGPSILRIQQVVRGDSAAYFCASSPSVLTGANVLTFGAGSRLTVL.

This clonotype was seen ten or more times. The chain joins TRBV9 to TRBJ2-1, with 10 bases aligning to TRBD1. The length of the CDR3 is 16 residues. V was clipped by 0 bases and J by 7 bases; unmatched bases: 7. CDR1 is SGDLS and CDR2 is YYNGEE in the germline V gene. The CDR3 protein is CASSVGGTGVRNEQFF. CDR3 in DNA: TGTGCCAGCAGCGTAGGAGGGACAGGGGTCCGGAATGAGCAGTTCTTC. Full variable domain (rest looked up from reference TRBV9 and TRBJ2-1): DSGVTQTPKHLITATGQRVTLRCSPRSGDLSVYWYQQSLDQGLQFLIQYYNGEERAKGNILERFSAQQFPDLHSELNLSSLELGDSALYFCASSVGGTGVRNEQFFGPGTRLTVL.

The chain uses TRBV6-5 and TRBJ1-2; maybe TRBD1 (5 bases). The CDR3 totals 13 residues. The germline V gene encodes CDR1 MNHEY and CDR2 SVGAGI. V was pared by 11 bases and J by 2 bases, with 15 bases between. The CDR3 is CASPRGANYGYTF. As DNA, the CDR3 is TGTGCCTCCCCAAGGGGAGCAAACTATGGCTACACCTTC.

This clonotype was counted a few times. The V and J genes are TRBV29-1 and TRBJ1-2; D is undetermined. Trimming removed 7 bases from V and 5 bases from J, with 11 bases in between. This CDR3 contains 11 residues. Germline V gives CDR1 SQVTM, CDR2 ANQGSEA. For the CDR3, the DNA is TGCAGCGGTAAGGTAGCTTATGGCTACACCTTC. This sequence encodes CSGKVAYGYTF.

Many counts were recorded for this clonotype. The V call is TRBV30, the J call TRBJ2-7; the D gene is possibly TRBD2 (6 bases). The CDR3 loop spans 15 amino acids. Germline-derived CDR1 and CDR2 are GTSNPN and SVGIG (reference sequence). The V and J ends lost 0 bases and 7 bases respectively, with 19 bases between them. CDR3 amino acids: CAWSVRRGPGREQYF. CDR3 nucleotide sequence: TGTGCCTGGAGTGTACGGCGGGGCCCCGGAAGAGAGCAGTACTTC.

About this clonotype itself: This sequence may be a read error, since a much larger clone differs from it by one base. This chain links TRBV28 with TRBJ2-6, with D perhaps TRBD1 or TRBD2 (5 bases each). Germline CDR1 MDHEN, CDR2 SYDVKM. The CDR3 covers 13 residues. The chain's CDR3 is CASTWTGANVQTF. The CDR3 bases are TGTGCCAGTACCTGGACTGGGGCCAACGTCCAGACTTTC.

The DNA for the CDR3 is TGTGCCAGCAGTTTCCCTCAGACACTCGATCAGCCCCAGCATTTT. Its translation is CASSFPQTLDQPQHF. The rearrangement links TRBV28 to TRBJ1-5; no clear D gene. The CDR3 has 15 amino acids. Trimming removed 3 bases from V and 5 bases from J, with 14 bases in between. The germline V gene encodes CDR1 MDHEN and CDR2 SYDVKM.